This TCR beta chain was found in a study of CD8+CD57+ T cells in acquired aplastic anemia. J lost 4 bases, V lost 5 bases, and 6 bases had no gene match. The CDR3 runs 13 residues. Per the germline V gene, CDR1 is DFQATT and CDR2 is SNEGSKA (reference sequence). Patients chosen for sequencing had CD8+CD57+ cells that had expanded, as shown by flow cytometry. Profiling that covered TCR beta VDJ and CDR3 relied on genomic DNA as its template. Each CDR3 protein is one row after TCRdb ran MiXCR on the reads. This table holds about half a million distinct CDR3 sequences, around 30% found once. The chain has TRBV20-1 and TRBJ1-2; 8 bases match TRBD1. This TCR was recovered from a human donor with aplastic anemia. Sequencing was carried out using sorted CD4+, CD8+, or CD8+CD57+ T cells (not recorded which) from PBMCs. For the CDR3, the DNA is TGCAGTGCTGCCGGACAGGGTGGCTATGGCTACACCTTC. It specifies CSAAGQGGYGYTF.